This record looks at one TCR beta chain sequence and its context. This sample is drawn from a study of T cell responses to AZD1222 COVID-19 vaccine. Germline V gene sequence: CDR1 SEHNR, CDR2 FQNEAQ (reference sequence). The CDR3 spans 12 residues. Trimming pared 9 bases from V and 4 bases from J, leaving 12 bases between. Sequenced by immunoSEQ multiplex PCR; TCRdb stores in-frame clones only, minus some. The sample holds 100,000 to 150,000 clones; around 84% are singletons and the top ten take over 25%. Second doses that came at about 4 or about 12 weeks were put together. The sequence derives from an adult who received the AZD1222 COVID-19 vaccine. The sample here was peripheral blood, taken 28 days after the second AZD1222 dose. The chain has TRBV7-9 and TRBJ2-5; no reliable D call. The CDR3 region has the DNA TGTGCCAGTACCCGGTGGGGAGAGACCCAGTACTTC. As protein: CASTRWGETQYF.